This TCR beta chain stems from a study of T cell clonality in common variable immunodeficiency. This clone was counted at least ten times. From the germline J gene comes the end of the CDR3, since the read stops 3 residues before it. CDR3 size: 17 residues. CDR1 is LNHDA, CDR2 SQIVND, per germline (reference sequence). V was cut by 4 bases and J by 4 bases, with 19 bases left in between. Using immunoSEQ multiplex PCR, the repertoire was profiled, and TCRdb retains in-frame clones only, with some absent. Recorded here are 50,000 or so clones, none singletons. The TCR was taken from a person between 18 and 69 years old in good health. Sequenced sample: peripheral blood mononuclear cells. This chain uses TRBV19 with TRBJ2-2, with D possibly matching TRBD2 (5 bases). This CDR3 reads CASSTHPSGFGTGELFF. The sequenced CDR3 bases are TGTGCCAGTAGTACCCACCCCTCGGGGTTCGGCACCGGGGAG.